The 11 T cell receptor beta chains presented below share a single source sample, sequenced in a study of T cell responses to AZD1222 COVID-19 vaccine. Clones were read by immunoSEQ multiplex PCR, and TCRdb kept only the in-frame ones, dropping some. The sample has roughly 130,000 clones, around 91% seen once. The source was peripheral blood, collected on day 0 of AZD1222 vaccination. The source is an adult in good health.

The chain employs TRBV1 and TRBJ1-5. TRBV1 is labeled a pseudogene. This CDR3 contains 13 residues. The CDR3 spells CTSGGWGNQPQHF. CDR3 bases: TGCACCAGCGGCGGTTGGGGTAATCAGCCCCAGCATTTT.

The gene calls are TRBV19 and TRBJ1-5, with D tentatively TRBD1 (5 bases). This CDR3 comprises 15 residues. The germline gives CDR1 LNHDA, CDR2 SQIVND (reference sequence). V lost 5 bases and J 3 bases, leaving 14 bases between the germline ends. Written as DNA, the CDR3 is TGTGCCAGTAGTCCCCCGGGGGGGGTCAATCAGCCCCAGCATTTT. Translation gives CASSPPGGVNQPQHF.

The chain recombines TRBV2 with TRBJ2-5; TRBD2 might be the D (7 bases). Germline CDR1 reads SNHLY; CDR2 reads FYNNEI. CDR3 length: 13 residues. Trimming removed 4 bases from V and 5 bases from J, with 11 bases in between. CDR3 nucleotides: TGTGCCAGCAGTGGGGGGGGCTCGGAGACCCAGTACTTC. Its translation: CASSGGGSETQYF. The full variable domain, rest sourced from reference TRBV2 and TRBJ2-5, is EPEVTQTPSHQVTQMGQEVILRCVPISNHLYFYWYRQILGQKVEFLVSFYNNEISEKSEIFDDQFSVERPDGSNFTLKIRSTKLEDSAMYFCASSGGGSETQYFGPGTRLLVL.

In this sample, this clone turned up once. This chain joins TRBV28 and TRBJ2-3, with 11 bases identical to TRBD2. The V and J ends lost 8 bases and 6 bases, in that order; junction bases with no gene match: 4. This CDR3 comprises 13 residues. Germline V gives CDR1 MDHEN, CDR2 SYDVKM. The CDR3 nucleotides are TGTGCCAGCTTAGCGGGGGGGACGGATACGCAGTATTTT. This codes for CASLAGGTDTQYF.

The chain uses TRBV7-9 and TRBJ2-3; D is perhaps TRBD2 (7 bases). Per germline, CDR1 SEHNR and CDR2 FQNEAQ (reference sequence). The CDR3 has 15 residues. V lost 3 bases and J lost 5, with 15 bases in between. The CDR3 protein is CASSFSRGAIDTQYF. The CDR3 DNA is TGTGCCAGCAGCTTTAGTCGGGGGGCGATAGATACGCAGTATTTT.

This chain connects TRBV28 to TRBJ1-5; D not resolved. This CDR3 region has 13 residues. V was trimmed by 6 bases and J by 11 bases, leaving 17 bases between them. CDR1 and CDR2 (germline): MDHEN, SYDVKM. CDR3 in amino acids: CASSHIVKVAQHF. As DNA, the CDR3 is TGTGCCAGCAGCCATATAGTGAAAGTGGCCCAGCATTTT.

The V and J genes are TRBV5-1 and TRBJ2-5, with 7 bases lining up with TRBD2. The ends lost 4 bases at V and 5 bases at J; junction bases unmatched: 11. CDR1 SGHRS and CDR2 YFSETQ come from the germline V gene. The CDR3 length is 15 residues. CDR3 bases: TGCGCCAGCAGCCGTAGGACTAGTTCGCGGGAGACCCAGTACTTC. This gives the protein CASSRRTSSRETQYF.

This clone was observed a single time. The chain uses TRBV19 and TRBJ2-2; D not resolved. CDR1 is LNHDA and CDR2 is SQIVND in the germline V gene (reference sequence). V was trimmed by 4 bases and J by 4 bases, leaving 7 bases between them. This CDR3 spans 13 amino acids. Here the CDR3 DNA reads TGTGCCAGTAGTACAATACCCACCGGGGAGCTGTTTTTT. Its translation is CASSTIPTGELFF.

The chain carries TRBV28 and TRBJ2-7; tentative D call: TRBD2 (5 bases). The CDR3 loop spans 15 amino acids. Germline loops: CDR1 MDHEN, CDR2 SYDVKM. Trimming stripped 6 bases from V and 3 bases from J, with 18 bases between. As DNA, the CDR3 is TGTGCCAGCAGCGCGGGCAGGCTGAGGATCTACGAGCAGTACTTC. As protein: CASSAGRLRIYEQYF.

The chain joins TRBV4-3 to TRBJ2-2; 7 bases line up with TRBD1. Germline assignment: CDR1 LGHNA and CDR2 YSLEER. CDR3 length equals 16 residues. With 0 bases clipped from V and 7 bases from J, the junction kept 8 bases outside the gene matches. The CDR3 reads CASSQDAQGVHGELFF. DNA of the CDR3: TGCGCCAGCAGCCAAGACGCCCAGGGGGTTCACGGGGAGCTGTTTTTT.

V gene TRBV28 combines with J gene TRBJ1-4; D uncertain. Trimming cost V 3 bases and J 3 bases, with 20 bases left between them. This CDR3 has 18 amino acids. Germline loops: CDR1 MDHEN, CDR2 SYDVKM. CDR3: CASSFPDPGPGANEKLFF. The CDR3 region has the DNA TGTGCCAGCAGTTTTCCTGACCCGGGTCCTGGGGCTAATGAAAAACTGTTTTTT.